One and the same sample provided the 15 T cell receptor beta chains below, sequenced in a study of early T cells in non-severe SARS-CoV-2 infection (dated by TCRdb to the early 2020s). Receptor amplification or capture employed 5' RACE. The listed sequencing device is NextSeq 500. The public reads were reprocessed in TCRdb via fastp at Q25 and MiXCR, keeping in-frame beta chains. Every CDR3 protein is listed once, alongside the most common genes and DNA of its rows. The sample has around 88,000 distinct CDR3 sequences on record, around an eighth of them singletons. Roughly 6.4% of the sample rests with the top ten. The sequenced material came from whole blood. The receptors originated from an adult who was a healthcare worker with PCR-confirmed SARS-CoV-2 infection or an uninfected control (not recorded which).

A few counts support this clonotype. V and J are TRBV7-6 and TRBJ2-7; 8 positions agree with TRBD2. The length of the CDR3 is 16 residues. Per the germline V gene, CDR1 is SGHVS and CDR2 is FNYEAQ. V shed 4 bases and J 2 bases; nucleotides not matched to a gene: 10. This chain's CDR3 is CASSWATRGDPYEQYF. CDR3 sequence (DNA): TGTGCCAGCAGCTGGGCTACGCGGGGGGATCCCTACGAGCAGTACTTC.

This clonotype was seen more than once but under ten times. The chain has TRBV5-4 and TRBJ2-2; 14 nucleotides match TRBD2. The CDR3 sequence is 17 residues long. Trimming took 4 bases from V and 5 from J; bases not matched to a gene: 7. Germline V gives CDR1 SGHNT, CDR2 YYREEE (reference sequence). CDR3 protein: CASSQGLAGETTGELFF. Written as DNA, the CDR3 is TGTGCCAGCAGCCAGGGACTAGCGGGAGAGACAACCGGGGAGCTGTTTTTT.

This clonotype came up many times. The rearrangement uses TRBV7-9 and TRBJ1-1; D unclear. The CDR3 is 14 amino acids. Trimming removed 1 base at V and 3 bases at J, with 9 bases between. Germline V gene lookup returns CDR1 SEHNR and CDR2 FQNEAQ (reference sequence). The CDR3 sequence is CASSLVAIYTEAFF. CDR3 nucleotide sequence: TGTGCCAGCAGCTTAGTCGCGATATACACTGAAGCTTTCTTT.

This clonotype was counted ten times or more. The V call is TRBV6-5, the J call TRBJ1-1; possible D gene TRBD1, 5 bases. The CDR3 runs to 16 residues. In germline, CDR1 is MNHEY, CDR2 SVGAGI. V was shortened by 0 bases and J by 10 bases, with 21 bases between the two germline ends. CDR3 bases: TGTGCCAGCAGTTACTCGGTCACGCTTATGGGGGAAGGAGCTTTCTTT. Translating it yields CASSYSVTLMGEGAFF.

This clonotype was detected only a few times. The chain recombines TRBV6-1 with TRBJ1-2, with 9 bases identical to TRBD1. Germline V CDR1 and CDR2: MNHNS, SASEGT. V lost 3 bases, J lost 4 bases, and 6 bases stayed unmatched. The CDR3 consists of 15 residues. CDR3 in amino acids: CASSERDRASYGYTF. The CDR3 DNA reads TGTGCCAGCAGTGAGCGGGACAGGGCCTCCTATGGCTACACCTTC.

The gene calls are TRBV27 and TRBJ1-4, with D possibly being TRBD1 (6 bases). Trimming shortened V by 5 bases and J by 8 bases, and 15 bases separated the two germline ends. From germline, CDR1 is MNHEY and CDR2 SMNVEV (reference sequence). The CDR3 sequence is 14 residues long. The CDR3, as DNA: TGTGCCAGCAGTCAAACACAGGGTGGGGAAAAACTGTTTTTT. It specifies CASSQTQGGEKLFF. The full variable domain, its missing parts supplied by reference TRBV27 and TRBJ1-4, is EAQVTQNPRYLITVTGKKLTVTCSQNMNHEYMSWYRQDPGLGLRQIYYSMNVEVTDKGDVPEGYKVSRKEKRNFPLILESPSPNQTSLYFCASSQTQGGEKLFFGSGTQLSVL.

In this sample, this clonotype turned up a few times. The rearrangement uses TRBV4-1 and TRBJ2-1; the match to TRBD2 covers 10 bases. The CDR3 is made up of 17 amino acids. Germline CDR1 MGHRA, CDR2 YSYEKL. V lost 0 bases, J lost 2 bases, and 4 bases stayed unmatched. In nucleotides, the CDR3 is TGCGCCAGCAGCCAAGATAGGACTAGCGGCACCTACAATGAGCAGTTCTTC. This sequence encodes CASSQDRTSGTYNEQFF.

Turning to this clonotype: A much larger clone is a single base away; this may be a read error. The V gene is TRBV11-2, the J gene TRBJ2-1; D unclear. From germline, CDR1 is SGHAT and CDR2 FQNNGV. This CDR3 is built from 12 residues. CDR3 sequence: CAGSPSPNEQFF. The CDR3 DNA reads TGTGCCGGCAGCCCTTCCCCCAATGAGCAGTTCTTC.

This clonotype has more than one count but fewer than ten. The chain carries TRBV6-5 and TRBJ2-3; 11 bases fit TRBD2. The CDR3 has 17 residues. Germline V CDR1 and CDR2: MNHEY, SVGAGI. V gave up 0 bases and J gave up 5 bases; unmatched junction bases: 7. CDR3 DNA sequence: TGTGCCAGCAGTTACTCGCTGACTAGCGGGACGCAAGATACGCAGTATTTT. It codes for CASSYSLTSGTQDTQYF.

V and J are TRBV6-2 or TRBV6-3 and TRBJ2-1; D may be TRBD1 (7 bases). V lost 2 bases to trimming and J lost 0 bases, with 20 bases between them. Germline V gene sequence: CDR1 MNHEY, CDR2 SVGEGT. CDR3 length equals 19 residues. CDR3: CASSYRSRGVRSSYNEQFF. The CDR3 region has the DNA TGTGCCAGCAGTTACCGGAGCAGGGGGGTACGAAGCTCCTACAATGAGCAGTTCTTC.

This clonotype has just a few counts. The CDR3 nucleotides are TGCGCCAGCAGCCTTCCGGGACAGTACACTGAAGCTTTCTTT. Its protein is CASSLPGQYTEAFF. The chain combines TRBV4-1 with TRBJ1-1; the match to TRBD1 covers 7 bases. J was trimmed by 3 bases and V by 4 bases; bases with no gene match: 5. Germline V gives CDR1 MGHRA, CDR2 YSYEKL. This CDR3 comprises 14 residues.

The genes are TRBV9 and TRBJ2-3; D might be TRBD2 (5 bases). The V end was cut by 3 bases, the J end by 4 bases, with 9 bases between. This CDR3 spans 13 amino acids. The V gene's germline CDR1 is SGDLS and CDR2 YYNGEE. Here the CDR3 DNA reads TGTGCCAGCAGCGGGCTAGCTGCAGATACGCAGTATTTT. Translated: CASSGLAADTQYF. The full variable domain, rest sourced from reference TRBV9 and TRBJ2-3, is DSGVTQTPKHLITATGQRVTLRCSPRSGDLSVYWYQQSLDQGLQFLIQYYNGEERAKGNILERFSAQQFPDLHSELNLSSLELGDSALYFCASSGLAADTQYFGPGTRLTVL.

The CDR3 coding sequence is TGCGCCAGCAGCTATCGACAGGGAGCAACTAATGAAAAACTGTTTTTT. Its translation is CASSYRQGATNEKLFF. This chain joins TRBV4-1 and TRBJ1-4; 7 nucleotides line up with TRBD1. Germline values: CDR1 MGHRA, CDR2 YSYEKL. J gave up 0 bases and V 5 bases, and 6 bases lay outside the gene matches. CDR3 size: 16 residues.

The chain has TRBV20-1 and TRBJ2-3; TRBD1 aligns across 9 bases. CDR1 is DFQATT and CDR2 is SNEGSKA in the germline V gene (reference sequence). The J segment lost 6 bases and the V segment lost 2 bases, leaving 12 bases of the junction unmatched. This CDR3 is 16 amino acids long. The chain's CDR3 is CSARSLTGGGRDTQYF. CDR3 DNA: TGCAGTGCTAGAAGCCTAACAGGGGGCGGGCGGGATACGCAGTATTTT.

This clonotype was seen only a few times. CDR3 DNA: TGTGCCAGCAGTGAGGACAGCCAAATCGAGAACTATGGCTACACCTTC. Its protein is CASSEDSQIENYGYTF. V gene TRBV2 combines with J gene TRBJ1-2, with D possibly being TRBD1 (6 bases). Germline V CDR1 and CDR2: SNHLY, FYNNEI. V lost 3 bases and J 2 bases, leaving 16 bases between the germline ends. CDR3 length: 16 residues.